Listed below are T cell receptor beta chains from one sample, sequenced in a study of CD8 T cells in ankylosing spondylitis. TCRdb passed the 5' RACE reads through MiXCR, listing each CDR3 protein once. The table lists around 150,000 distinct CDR3 sequences, roughly 10% of them singletons. Source material: blood, either unsorted or a sorted T cell fraction (not recorded which). These receptor sequences come from a male donor with ankylosing spondylitis or in good health (not recorded which). Both conserved end residues are part of each CDR3. A D gene is named only where the DNA matches it firmly. Expanded clones get a size class; other rows say once, few or many, or leave the size out.

v_gene	d_gene	abundance	j_gene	CDR3nt	CDR3aa
TRBV27	-	few	TRBJ2-3	TGTGCCAGCAGTTTAGGCCCCACAGATACGCAGTATTTT	CASSLGPTDTQYF
TRBV28	-	-	TRBJ2-4	TGTGCCAGCAGTTTACCGCCGGGGGACATTCAGTACTTC	CASSLPPGDIQYF
TRBV5-6	-	many	TRBJ2-3	TGTGCCAGCAGCCACGAAGGGGGAGCCACAGATACGCAGTATTTT	CASSHEGGATDTQYF
TRBV2	-	many	TRBJ2-5	TGTGCCAGCAACCCGCTCGAGACCCAGTACTTC	CASNPLETQYF
TRBV7-9	-	-	TRBJ1-2	TGTGCCAGCAGCTTACCCGGGGGGACACTGAATGGCTACACCTTC	CASSLPGGTLNGYTF
TRBV3-1	TRBD1	-	TRBJ2-7	TGTGCCAGCAGCCAAAAGACAGGGACCTACGAGCAGTACTTC	CASSQKTGTYEQYF
TRBV7-8	-	-	TRBJ1-4	TGTGCCAGCAGCTTAAGGCGGTTTAATGAAAAACTGTTTTTT	CASSLRRFNEKLFF
TRBV7-2	-	few	TRBJ1-6	TGTGCCAGCAGGGAGACAGGAAATTCACCCCTCCACTTT	CASRETGNSPLHF
TRBV12-3/TRBV12-4	-	many	TRBJ2-7	TGTGCCAGCGCTACAGAAAGTTACGAGCAGTACTTC	CASATESYEQYF
TRBV6-1	-	-	TRBJ1-5	TGTGCCAGCAGTGAACACAGGGCGCGGGGCAGCAATCAGCCCCAGCATTTT	CASSEHRARGSNQPQHF
TRBV28	TRBD1	-	TRBJ2-6	TGTGCCAGCCAGGAACAGGGGACTGGGGCCAACGTCCTGACTTTC	CASQEQGTGANVLTF
TRBV3-1	-	many	TRBJ2-3	TGTGCCAGCAGCCCGACAGGTCCTAGCACAGATACGCAGTATTTT	CASSPTGPSTDTQYF
TRBV2	TRBD1	-	TRBJ1-6	TGTGCCAGCAGTGGGGACAGGAACACACCCCTCCACTTT	CASSGDRNTPLHF
TRBV29-1	-	many	TRBJ2-5	TGCAGCTCACGGTACCAAGAGACCCAGTACTTC	CSSRYQETQYF
TRBV29-1	TRBD1	many	TRBJ1-1	TGCAGCGTTGAGCCGGGACAGGGGGAAGCTTTCTTT	CSVEPGQGEAFF
TRBV7-2	-	-	TRBJ2-5	TGTGCCAGCAGCTTATATGGCGCGGTACAAGAGACCCAGTACTTC	CASSLYGAVQETQYF
TRBV7-2	-	few	TRBJ1-6	TGTGCCAGCAGCCTCGGACAGTTTGATTCACCCCTCCACTTT	CASSLGQFDSPLHF
TRBV12-3/TRBV12-4	-	many	TRBJ2-3	TGTGCCAGCAGTTTAGCGCAGGGAGGTGGCACAGATACGCAGTATTTT	CASSLAQGGGTDTQYF
TRBV5-1	-	many	TRBJ2-1	TGCGCCAGCAGCTTAAAAAATGAGCAGTTCTTC	CASSLKNEQFF
TRBV5-5	-	once	TRBJ2-7	TGTGCCAGCAGCTTGGTGATAGGCCGATCCTCCGAGCAGTACTTC	CASSLVIGRSSEQYF
TRBV5-5	TRBD2	many	TRBJ2-3	TGTGCCAGCAGCTCATTTACTAGCGGGGGGAGCACAGATACGCAGTATTTT	CASSSFTSGGSTDTQYF
TRBV12-3/TRBV12-4	TRBD1	many	TRBJ2-3	TGTGCCAGCAGTTCCCGGGACAGGGCGGAAAATACGCAGTATTTT	CASSSRDRAENTQYF
TRBV15	-	-	TRBJ1-1	TGTGCCACCAGCAGAGAGGCCAGGGGGAACACTGAAGCTTTCTTT	CATSREARGNTEAFF
TRBV4-1	TRBD1	many	TRBJ1-4	TGCGCCAGCAGCCAAGTTCCAGGGGGTAATGAAAAACTGTTTTTT	CASSQVPGGNEKLFF
TRBV20-1	-	many	TRBJ2-7	TGCAGTGCTAATGGGGGGCAGGGGAGGGTCTGGGAGCAGTACTTC	CSANGGQGRVWEQYF
TRBV12-3/TRBV12-4	-	many	TRBJ2-3	TGTGCCAGCAGACGAACCGCTTTAGATACGCAGTATTTT	CASRRTALDTQYF